The 14 T cell receptor beta chains in this list originate from one sample, sequenced in a study of T cells in Graves' hyperthyroidism and ophthalmopathy. Amplified TCR beta CDR3 regions came from RNA transcripts. When the TCR CDR3 underwent first-round RT-PCR, the HTBI primer set was used. Using its own MiXCR run on the multiplex PCR reads, TCRdb lists one record per CDR3 protein. The table includes nearly 750,000 distinct CDR3 sequences, around 40% detected once. The sample consisted of blood. These receptors all stem from a woman between 35 and 50 years old with Graves' hyperthyroidism.

The chain recombines TRBV2 with TRBJ2-7; D may be TRBD2 (5 bases). The CDR3 covers 15 residues. Germline CDR1 and CDR2: SNHLY and FYNNEI. Trimming removed 3 bases from V and 5 bases from J, with 17 bases in between. The CDR3 spells CASSDSGRTGDEQYF. CDR3 bases: TGTGCCAGCAGTGATAGTGGGCGGACTGGCGACGAGCAGTACTTC. Full variable domain (rest looked up from reference TRBV2 and TRBJ2-7): EPEVTQTPSHQVTQMGQEVILRCVPISNHLYFYWYRQILGQKVEFLVSFYNNEISEKSEIFDDQFSVERPDGSNFTLKIRSTKLEDSAMYFCASSDSGRTGDEQYFGPGTRLTVT.

The chain joins TRBV6-1 to TRBJ1-1; D not resolved. This CDR3 spans 14 amino acids. Germline V gene lookup returns CDR1 MNHNS and CDR2 SASEGT. V lost 7 bases, J lost 1 base, and 13 bases lay in between. CDR3 DNA sequence: TGTGCCAGCACCGCTGGAGGAGGGAACACTGAAGCTTTCTTT. This encodes CASTAGGGNTEAFF.

This clonotype was counted only a few times. The chain combines TRBV6-1 with TRBJ1-4; a weak D match, TRBD1 (5 bases). The CDR3 has 17 amino acids. The germline CDR1 and CDR2 sequences are MNHNS and SASEGT. Trimming took 5 bases from V and 0 from J, leaving 16 bases between them. CDR3 sequence: CASSYNVAGTTNEKLFF. CDR3 nucleotides: TGTGCCAGCAGTTACAACGTGGCAGGGACAACTAATGAAAAACTGTTTTTT.

To note about this clonotype: A read error may account for a junction end that differs from germline. The chain recombines TRBV7-9 with TRBJ2-2, with 9 bases identical to TRBD1. The CDR3 contains 15 residues. Germline CDR1 SEHNR, CDR2 FQNEAQ (reference sequence). CDR3 protein: CAGSPGQGGTGELFF. Here the CDR3 DNA reads TGCGCCGGCAGCCCGGGACAGGGAGGCACCGGGGAGCTGTTTTTT.

On this clonotype itself: Lacking the conserved final phenylalanine or tryptophan, this CDR3 likely reflects a read error. V gene TRBV12-3 or TRBV12-4 combines with J gene TRBJ2-5; TRBD2 agrees at 10 bases. The CDR3 is made up of 15 amino acids. V shed 3 bases and J 2 bases; nucleotides not matched to a gene: 3. The DNA of the CDR3 is TGTGCCAGCAGTTTCCAGCGGGGGGGTCAAGAGACCCAGTACTGC. Protein product: CASSFQRGGQETQYC.

This clonotype was observed many times. The V gene is TRBV9, the J gene TRBJ1-2; D not certain. Germline assignment: CDR1 SGDLS and CDR2 YYNGEE. The V gene lost 2 bases and the J gene lost 6 bases, with 5 bases spanning the gap. The CDR3 spans 11 residues. CDR3 coding DNA: TGTGCCAGCAGCGTGCTACATGGCTACACCTTC. It encodes CASSVLHGYTF.

V gene TRBV19 combines with J gene TRBJ1-2; tentatively, D is TRBD1 (5 bases). Looked up from germline, CDR1 is LNHDA and CDR2 is SQIVND (reference sequence). V dropped 7 bases and J dropped 4 bases, with 16 bases sitting between them. The CDR3 runs to 14 residues. CDR3 bases: TGTGCCAGTACCCCCCCAGGGCTTTCCTATGGCTACACCTTC. Protein: CASTPPGLSYGYTF.

The chain joins TRBV5-1 to TRBJ2-7, with D possibly being TRBD2 (5 bases). Trimming pared 1 base from V and 2 bases from J, leaving 13 bases between. Germline lookup yields CDR1 SGHRS and CDR2 YFSETQ. This CDR3 comprises 15 residues. The CDR3 DNA reads as TGCGCCAGCAGCTTGTGGCGGGTAGGGCCCTACGAGCAGTACTTC. Encoded protein: CASSLWRVGPYEQYF.

CDR3 amino acids: CASILGVEQYF. CDR3 sequence (DNA): TGTGCCAGCATCTTGGGGGTCGAGCAGTACTTC. The chain has TRBV10-3 and TRBJ2-7; D could derive from TRBD1 or TRBD2 (5 bases each). This CDR3 is built from 11 residues. The V end was cut by 10 bases, the J end by 6 bases, with 13 bases between. Germline V gene data show CDR1 as ENHRY and CDR2 as SYGVKD.

A few counts support this clonotype. The CDR3 is CASSEVSYGYTF. Written as DNA, the CDR3 is TGTGCCAGCTCCGAGGTGAGCTATGGCTACACCTTC. J is TRBJ1-2 and V is TRBV18; D uncertain. The V gene's germline CDR1 is KGHSH and CDR2 LQKENI. The CDR3 has 12 amino acids. The germline V and J ends were trimmed by 6 bases and 4 bases, with 9 bases remaining between them. Looking up the rest from reference TRBV18 and TRBJ1-2 gives the full variable domain: NAGVMQNPRHLVRRRGQEARLRCSPMKGHSHVYWYRQLPEEGLKFMVYLQKENIIDESGMPKERFSAEFPKEGPSILRIQQVVRGDSAAYFCASSEVSYGYTFGSGTRLTVV.

The chain uses TRBV10-3 and TRBJ2-5; weak D call: TRBD1 (5 bases). The CDR3 consists of 13 residues. Germline CDR1 ENHRY, CDR2 SYGVKD. The ends were cut back, 1 base at V and 4 bases at J, with 7 bases in the middle. The DNA for the CDR3 is TGTGCCATCAGTGAGTTGCAGGGAGAGACCCAGTACTTC. Amino acids: CAISELQGETQYF.

This chain links TRBV5-1 with TRBJ2-5; D might be TRBD1 or TRBD2, each matching 5 bases. The CDR3 is 17 residues long. Germline-derived CDR1 and CDR2 are SGHRS and YFSETQ. Trimming pared 3 bases from V and 5 bases from J, leaving 23 bases between. The chain's CDR3 is CASSWALVALEGETQYF. Here the CDR3 DNA reads TGCGCCAGCAGCTGGGCCCTGGTTGCCCTAGAGGGGGAGACCCAGTACTTC.

As concerns this clonotype: A clone one base away is much larger, so this may be a read error. The chain uses TRBV7-9 and TRBJ1-2; D not certain. The CDR3 is 14 amino acids. Germline CDR1 is SEHNR and CDR2 is FQNEAQ (reference sequence). Trimming pared 5 bases from V and 4 bases from J, leaving 14 bases between. The CDR3 DNA reads as TGTGCCAGCAGCCGACCCTCGGAGGGCTATGGCTACACCTTC. Amino acids: CASSRPSEGYGYTF.

This clonotype has a count of ten or more. The V call is TRBV19, the J call TRBJ1-1; D might be TRBD1 (6 bases). V was cut by 7 bases and J by 2 bases, with 14 bases left in between. CDR1 and CDR2 from the germline V gene are LNHDA and SQIVND (reference sequence). The length of the CDR3 is 14 residues. The CDR3 region is CASTVDRRNTEAFF. Here the CDR3 DNA reads TGTGCCAGTACCGTTGACAGGCGTAACACTGAAGCTTTCTTT.